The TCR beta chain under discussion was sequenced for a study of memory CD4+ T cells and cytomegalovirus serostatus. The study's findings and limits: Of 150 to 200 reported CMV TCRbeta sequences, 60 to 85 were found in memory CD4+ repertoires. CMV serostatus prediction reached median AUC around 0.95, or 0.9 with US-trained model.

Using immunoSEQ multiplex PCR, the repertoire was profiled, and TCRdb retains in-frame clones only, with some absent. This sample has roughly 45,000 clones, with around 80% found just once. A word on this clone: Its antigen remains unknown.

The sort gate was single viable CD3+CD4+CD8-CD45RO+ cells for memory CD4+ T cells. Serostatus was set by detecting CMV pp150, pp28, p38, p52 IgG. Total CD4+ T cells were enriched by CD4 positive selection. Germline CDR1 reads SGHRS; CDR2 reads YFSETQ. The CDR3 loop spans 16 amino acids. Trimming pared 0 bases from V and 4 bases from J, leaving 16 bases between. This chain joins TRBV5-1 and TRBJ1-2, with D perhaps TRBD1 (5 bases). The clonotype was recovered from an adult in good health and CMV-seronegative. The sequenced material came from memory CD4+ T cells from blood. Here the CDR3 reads CASSLAPGRSVYGYTF. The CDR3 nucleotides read TGCGCCAGCAGCTTGGCCCCGGGACGGAGCGTCTATGGCTACACCTTC. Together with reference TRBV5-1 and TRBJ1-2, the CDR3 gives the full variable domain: KAGVTQTPRYLIKTRGQQVTLSCSPISGHRSVSWYQQTPGQGLQFLFEYFSETQRNKGNFPGRFSGRQFSNSRSEMNVSTLELGDSALYLCASSLAPGRSVYGYTFGSGTRLTVV.